Given below is one T cell receptor (beta chain) in context. The source of the sample is a study of identical twins. V lost 0 bases, J lost 8 bases, and 6 bases stayed unmatched. Germline loops: CDR1 SGHAT, CDR2 FQDESV (reference sequence). This CDR3 is built from 16 residues. One entry per CDR3 protein results from TCRdb running MiXCR on the 5' RACE reads. The profile shows fewer than 250,000 distinct CDR3 sequences, approximately 15% of them singletons. This same sample was also taken into another study, of T cells expressing NK-cell markers. That work adds: Sequenced donors, eight in total, included seven who were HCMV-seropositive and one who was seronegative. In several donors, dominant CD3+CD56+NKG2C+ clones formed about 1.0-8% of CD8+ cells.

The genes are TRBV11-1 and TRBJ2-1, with TRBD2 identical over 11 bases. The sample comprised CD8+ T cells sorted from blood. This TCR was recovered from a woman aged 18-29 years in good health. The CDR3 is CASSLASGGAVDEQFF. CDR3 coding DNA: TGTGCCAGCAGCTTAGCTAGCGGGGGGGCCGTGGATGAGCAGTTCTTC.